A single sample gave rise to the 25 T cell receptor beta chains below, sequenced in a study of blood T cell repertoires in COVID-19. This table comes from immunoSEQ multiplex PCR, and its TCRdb copy is limited to in-frame clones, with some not included. This sample carries some 110,000 clones, approximately 85% of them seen once, and the ten largest clones take about 5%. Sequenced: peripheral blood. The origin of the receptors is a human donor in a cohort sampled during active COVID-19.

J is TRBJ2-1 and V is TRBV7-2; D not resolved. This CDR3 is 14 amino acids long. Germline assignment: CDR1 SGHTA and CDR2 FQGNSA. With 1 base removed from V and 6 bases from J, the gap between germline ends came to 10 bases. CDR3 protein: CASSLEVSRNEQFF. In DNA, the CDR3 is TGTGCCAGCAGCTTAGAAGTTAGTCGCAATGAGCAGTTCTTC. Variable domain in full (rest from reference TRBV7-2 and TRBJ2-1): GAGVSQSPSNKVTEKGKDVELRCDPISGHTALYWYRQSLGQGLEFLIYFQGNSAPDKSGLPSDRFSAERTGGSVSTLTIQRTQQEDSAVYLCASSLEVSRNEQFFGPGTRLTVL.

The chain links TRBV15 to TRBJ2-7; the D gene is possibly TRBD1 (6 bases). Trimming took 0 bases from V and 2 from J, leaving 11 bases between them. The CDR3 covers 15 residues. Germline V lookup: CDR1 LNHNV, CDR2 YYDKDF (reference sequence). The CDR3 reads CATSRDSGQTYEQYF. CDR3 nucleotide sequence: TGTGCCACCAGCAGAGATTCCGGACAGACCTACGAGCAGTACTTC.

The chain recombines TRBV27 with TRBJ1-1, with a tentative D call TRBD1 (6 bases). Germline assignment: CDR1 MNHEY and CDR2 SMNVEV (reference sequence). The V end was cut by 5 bases, the J end by 5 bases, with 18 bases between. The CDR3 is made up of 15 amino acids. CDR3 in amino acids: CASSMGGQGRTEAFF. Written as DNA, the CDR3 is TGTGCCAGCAGTATGGGGGGGCAGGGGCGGACTGAAGCTTTCTTT.

The V and J genes are TRBV28 and TRBJ1-2, with 7 bases fitting TRBD1. With V trimmed by 7 bases and J by 0 bases, 2 bases remained unmatched. Per germline, CDR1 MDHEN and CDR2 SYDVKM. The CDR3 spans 13 residues. CDR3 coding DNA: TGTGCCAGCATCAGGGGGGCTAACTATGGCTACACCTTC. This sequence encodes CASIRGANYGYTF.

The rearrangement joins TRBV12-3 or TRBV12-4 to TRBJ1-5; the D is unclear. V was cut by 2 bases and J by 6 bases, with 8 bases left in between. The CDR3 extends over 13 amino acids. In DNA form, the CDR3 reads TGTGCCAGCAGTTTAAATCGGGGTCAGCCCCAGCATTTT. Protein sequence: CASSLNRGQPQHF.

This clone was counted once. This chain connects TRBV2 to TRBJ2-1, with D possibly matching TRBD1 (6 bases). CDR3 length: 15 amino acids. Deletions cut 2 bases from V and 4 bases from J, with 12 bases between. Germline CDR1 and CDR2: SNHLY and FYNNEI. This CDR3 reads CASSEPQTGYNEQFF. The CDR3 DNA is TGTGCCAGCAGTGAACCCCAGACAGGTTACAATGAGCAGTTCTTC.

This clone came up a few times. The V call is TRBV11-2, the J call TRBJ2-1; D not resolved. CDR1 is SGHAT, CDR2 FQNNGV, per germline. Trimming pared 2 bases from V and 4 bases from J, leaving 12 bases between. The CDR3 covers 15 residues. The CDR3 sequence is CASSLLVRGYNEQFF. In nucleotides, the CDR3 is TGTGCCAGCAGCTTACTAGTACGAGGATACAATGAGCAGTTCTTC.

This rearrangement joins TRBV28 to TRBJ1-3; TRBD1 aligns across 7 bases. This CDR3 region has 15 residues. With 2 bases clipped from V and 4 bases from J, the junction kept 5 bases outside the gene matches. The germline V gene encodes CDR1 MDHEN and CDR2 SYDVKM. CDR3 DNA sequence: TGTGCCAGCAGTTTACCTACAGGGGACGGAAACACCATATATTTT. Translation: CASSLPTGDGNTIYF.

This sequence joins TRBV28 and TRBJ1-6; 12 positions agree with TRBD1. The CDR3 extends over 15 amino acids. V lost 7 bases, J lost 8 bases, and 6 bases stayed unmatched. Germline loops: CDR1 MDHEN, CDR2 SYDVKM. The CDR3 spells CASNFRDRGHSPLHF. In nucleotides, the CDR3 is TGTGCCAGCAACTTCCGGGACAGGGGGCATTCACCCCTCCACTTT.

Concerning this clone: Because it lacks the conserved phenylalanine or tryptophan at the end, this CDR3 is likely a read error. The limits of the CDR3 on the DNA are not certain, so only TCRdb's listed CDR3 is given. The gene calls are TRBV10-3 and TRBJ1-1; the listed D gene, TRBD1, was not tested against the DNA. Germline loops: CDR1 ENHRY, CDR2 SYGVKD. Including both end residues, the CDR3 is 13 amino acids long. CDR3 protein: CAISEGVGGHPRI.

This chain links TRBV6-6 with TRBJ1-2, with D unclear. This CDR3 region has 12 residues. The ends were cut back, 1 base at V and 3 bases at J, with 3 bases in the middle. The germline gives CDR1 MNHNY, CDR2 SVGAGI (reference sequence). The CDR3 here is CASSYLDYGYTF. Here the CDR3 DNA reads TGTGCCAGCAGTTACTTAGACTATGGCTACACCTTC.

V is TRBV10-2 and J is TRBJ2-1, with TRBD1 matching 7 bases. Trimming cost V 5 bases and J 2 bases; bases outside gene matches: 9. The germline V gene has CDR1 WSHSY and CDR2 SAAADI. The CDR3 sequence is 16 residues long. In nucleotides, the CDR3 is TGCGCCAGCAGTCCTACACCGGACAGGCCCTACAATGAGCAGTTCTTC. Translated, it gives CASSPTPDRPYNEQFF.

In nucleotides, the CDR3 is TGCGCCAGCAGTGAGTCTGGCAGGGGATATGGCTACACCTTC. Protein sequence: CASSESGRGYGYTF. V usage is TRBV10-2 and J usage is TRBJ1-2; the D gene is possibly TRBD1 (6 bases). The germline V and J ends were trimmed by 0 bases and 5 bases, with 10 bases remaining between them. The germline CDR1 and CDR2 sequences are WSHSY and SAAADI. There are 14 residues in the CDR3.

This clone was detected only a few times. This rearrangement joins TRBV7-9 to TRBJ1-6; D may be TRBD1 (6 bases). CDR1 is SEHNR and CDR2 is FQNEAQ in the germline V gene (reference sequence). Trimming stripped 4 bases from V and 5 bases from J, with 12 bases between. CDR3 length: 15 amino acids. In DNA form, the CDR3 reads TGTGCCAGCAGCTCTTCTGGACAGCATAATTCACCCCTCCACTTT. This codes for CASSSSGQHNSPLHF.

This chain joins TRBV7-3 and TRBJ2-1; 8 positions match TRBD2. The CDR3 spans 18 residues. From germline, CDR1 is SGHTA and CDR2 FQGTGA. V dropped 7 bases and J dropped 4; count of bases not matched to a gene: 18. This chain's CDR3 is CASNLRLAGRSLYNEQFF. DNA for the CDR3: TGTGCCAGCAACCTCCGGCTAGCGGGCCGATCCCTTTACAATGAGCAGTTCTTC.

A note on this clone: The sample carries other DNA sequences with the same CDR3. The chain uses TRBV6-6 and TRBJ1-2; no definite D call. The CDR3 contains 12 residues. V was cut by 5 bases and J by 5 bases, with 9 bases left in between. Germline CDR1 MNHNY, CDR2 SVGAGI (reference sequence). CDR3 region: CASSPDSYGYTF. CDR3 sequence (DNA): TGTGCCAGCAGTCCCGACTCGTATGGCTACACCTTC.

The chain combines TRBV7-2 with TRBJ1-1; possible D gene TRBD1, 6 bases. Germline CDR1 is SGHTA and CDR2 is FQGNSA. The CDR3 loop spans 15 amino acids. Deletions cut 4 bases from V and 6 bases from J, with 18 bases between. The CDR3 here is CASSWKIGQYAEAFF. The CDR3 bases are TGTGCCAGCAGCTGGAAAATCGGACAGTACGCTGAAGCTTTCTTT.

The chain couples TRBV10-1 to TRBJ2-3, with a tentative D call TRBD1 (5 bases). Germline V CDR1 and CDR2: WNHNN, SYGVQD (reference sequence). The CDR3 spans 14 residues. The V end lost 2 bases, the J end lost 0 bases, and 6 bases lay between the germline ends. The CDR3 DNA follows: TGCGCCAGCAGTGAGGCAGGGAGCACAGATACGCAGTATTTT. As protein: CASSEAGSTDTQYF.

The V call is TRBV6-6, the J call TRBJ1-2, with TRBD1 matching over 8 bases. Germline V gene lookup returns CDR1 MNHNY and CDR2 SVGAGI (reference sequence). The V segment lost 6 bases and the J segment 5 bases; nucleotides outside the gene matches: 5. This CDR3 is 13 amino acids long. CDR3 sequence reads: CASRPGTGYGYTF. CDR3 sequence (DNA): TGTGCCAGCAGACCGGGGACAGGATATGGCTACACCTTC.

This rearrangement joins TRBV14 to TRBJ2-1; D unresolved. The CDR3 consists of 14 residues. Trimming pared 1 base from V and 8 bases from J, leaving 12 bases between. Per the germline V gene, CDR1 is SGHDN and CDR2 is FVKESK. The CDR3 region has the DNA TGTGCCAGCAGCCAAGTGAACAGACCCGATGAGCAGTTCTTC. This translates into CASSQVNRPDEQFF.

The chain is built from TRBV10-1 and TRBJ2-3, with 7 bases lining up with TRBD1. The CDR3 totals 14 residues. After removal of 8 bases from V and 5 bases from J, the junction contained 10 bases not matched to a gene. CDR1 is WNHNN and CDR2 is SYGVQD in the germline V gene (reference sequence). The CDR3 nucleotides are TGCGCCAGCGGGAATCGACAGGGACAAGATACGCAGTATTTT. Translation: CASGNRQGQDTQYF.

The gene calls are TRBV9 and TRBJ1-2; D not resolved. This CDR3 contains 13 residues. Germline V lookup: CDR1 SGDLS, CDR2 YYNGEE. Deletions cut 4 bases from V and 1 base from J, with 8 bases between. The DNA for the CDR3 is TGTGCCAGCAGCCCGGGGTTTAACTATGGCTACACCTTC. Its translation is CASSPGFNYGYTF.

This clone came up once. The chain recombines TRBV3-1 (or the pseudogene TRBV3-2) with TRBJ2-1, with 10 nucleotides matching TRBD2. CDR1 LGHDT and CDR2 YNNKEL come from the germline V gene (reference sequence). The V and J ends lost 0 bases and 0 bases, in that order; junction bases with no gene match: 5. CDR3 size: 18 residues. In DNA, the CDR3 is TGTGCCAGCAGCCAAGAGACTAGCGGGTGGAGCTCCTACAATGAGCAGTTCTTC. It is translated as CASSQETSGWSSYNEQFF.

The J gene is TRBJ2-1, the V gene TRBV13; D is ambiguous. Deletions cut 4 bases from V and 0 bases from J, with 4 bases between. The CDR3 has 13 residues. Germline lookup yields CDR1 PRHDT and CDR2 FYEKMQ (reference sequence). The CDR3 DNA reads as TGTGCCAGCAGCTCTCGCTCCTACAATGAGCAGTTCTTC. Its protein product is CASSSRSYNEQFF.

This chain joins TRBV27 and TRBJ1-2; 7 bases fit TRBD1. V shed 5 bases, J shed 5 bases, and the junction held 5 bases outside the gene matches. Germline CDR1 MNHEY, CDR2 SMNVEV (reference sequence). The CDR3 is made up of 13 amino acids. CDR3 protein: CASSARGRYGYTF. DNA of the CDR3: TGTGCCAGCAGTGCCAGGGGGAGGTATGGCTACACCTTC.